The present TCR beta chain was sequenced within a study of blood T cell repertoires in COVID-19. Study in general: In each case, the material was cDNA or gDNA derived from T cells, B-cell-depleted T cells, or PBMCs.

Assay: immunoSEQ multiplex PCR; the TCRdb copy retains only in-frame clones and omits some. The data contain roughly 180,000 clones, around 74% of them seen just once; the ten biggest clones take up around 8%. Unmatched junction bases numbered 12, after V lost 8 bases and J lost 11 bases. Germline lookup yields CDR1 KGHSH and CDR2 LQKENI. The CDR3 runs 14 residues. Enrollment of patients from Seattle took place during active infection, with longitudinal follow-up. The receptor was derived from a woman in her fifties or sixties with COVID-19, enrolled during active disease. Sequences were obtained from peripheral blood. The chain links TRBV18 to TRBJ1-3; 10 bases agree with TRBD1. The CDR3 sequence is CASPGQGVFFAIYF. In DNA, the CDR3 is TGTGCCAGCCCCGGACAGGGGGTTTTTTTTGCCATATATTTT.